Shown below are 27 T cell receptor beta chains from a single sample sequenced in a study of shared clonotypes between healthy human individuals. Here immunoSEQ multiplex PCR was the method, and the copy in TCRdb shows in-frame clones only, minus some. The profile shows 2 million to 2.5 million clones, approximately 96% of them singletons. The sequenced sample consisted of naive CD4+ T cells sorted from blood. Sample subset: CD45RA+ positively selected. These receptors all stem from a man aged 18 to 30 in good health.

The V and J genes are TRBV25-1 and TRBJ1-5, with a possible D match to TRBD1 (5 bases). CDR1 and CDR2 from the germline V gene are MGHDK and SYGVNS. The ends were cut back, 5 bases at V and 2 bases at J, with 10 bases in the middle. This CDR3 has 14 amino acids. This chain's CDR3 is CASSPGKGNQPQHF. CDR3 coding DNA: TGTGCCAGCAGTCCAGGGAAGGGCAATCAGCCCCAGCATTTT. Combining the CDR3 with reference TRBV25-1 and TRBJ1-5 gives the whole variable domain EADIYQTPRYLVIGTGKKITLECSQTMGHDKMYWYQQDPGMELHLIHYSYGVNSTEKGDLSSESTVSRIRTEHFPLTLESARPSHTSQYLCASSPGKGNQPQHFGDGTRLSIL.

This clone has a single count. The chain uses TRBV4-3 and TRBJ1-6; D not certain. This CDR3 region has 17 residues. The V gene lost 0 bases and the J gene lost 1 base, with 10 bases spanning the gap. CDR1 LGHNA and CDR2 YSLEER come from the germline V gene. DNA of the CDR3: TGCGCCAGCAGCCAAGATCCGAGTATGTCCTATAATTCACCCCTCCACTTT. This codes for CASSQDPSMSYNSPLHF.

This clone appeared a single time. The chain employs TRBV28 and TRBJ1-5, with D hard to call. The CDR3 is 14 amino acids. V was shortened by 3 bases and J by 4 bases, with 10 bases between the two germline ends. CDR1 and CDR2 (germline): MDHEN, SYDVKM. CDR3 region: CASSFYLGNQPQHF. CDR3 DNA: TGTGCCAGCAGTTTTTACCTCGGAAATCAGCCCCAGCATTTT.

The CDR3 DNA is TGCGCCAGCAGCCAAACGACAGACCGCTCCTACAATGAGCAGTTCTTC. This translates into CASSQTTDRSYNEQFF. The chain recombines TRBV4-1 with TRBJ2-1, with a possible D match to TRBD1 (5 bases). V was cut by 2 bases and J by 0 bases, with 11 bases left in between. The CDR3 spans 16 residues. Germline CDR1 and CDR2: MGHRA and YSYEKL.

CDR3 in DNA: TGTGCCAGCAGCCGACTAGCGGGAACTAGCACAGATACGCAGTATTTT. This gives the protein CASSRLAGTSTDTQYF. The chain joins TRBV5-4 to TRBJ2-3, with 11 bases fitting TRBD2. The CDR3 has 16 amino acids. Trimming cost V 4 bases and J 0 bases; bases outside gene matches: 4. Germline V gives CDR1 SGHNT, CDR2 YYREEE (reference sequence).

The rearrangement uses TRBV10-3 and TRBJ1-6; D gene ambiguous. CDR3 length: 14 amino acids. Germline V lookup: CDR1 ENHRY, CDR2 SYGVKD. The V gene lost 10 bases and the J gene lost 7 bases, with 17 bases spanning the gap. The CDR3 DNA is TGTGCCACCCGGGGTCAGGATTCGAATTCACCCCTCCACTTT. It encodes CATRGQDSNSPLHF.

The chain carries TRBV18 and TRBJ2-5, with TRBD1 matching over 12 bases. The CDR3 runs 15 residues. CDR1 is KGHSH, CDR2 LQKENI, per germline. V dropped 6 bases and J dropped 3; count of bases not matched to a gene: 5. In DNA form, the CDR3 reads TGTGCCAGCTCGGGACAGGGGGCGCGGGAAGAGACCCAGTACTTC. It codes for CASSGQGAREETQYF. The full variable domain, completed using reference TRBV18 and TRBJ2-5, is NAGVMQNPRHLVRRRGQEARLRCSPMKGHSHVYWYRQLPEEGLKFMVYLQKENIIDESGMPKERFSAEFPKEGPSILRIQQVVRGDSAAYFCASSGQGAREETQYFGPGTRLLVL.

The V gene is TRBV15, the J gene TRBJ1-4; D gene unclear. In germline, CDR1 is LNHNV, CDR2 YYDKDF (reference sequence). This CDR3 has 15 amino acids. With 0 bases removed from V and 4 bases from J, the gap between germline ends came to 9 bases. The CDR3 nucleotides are TGTGCCACCAGCAGAGAGAAACAACATAATGAAAAACTGTTTTTT. Translated: CATSREKQHNEKLFF.

The chain has TRBV10-3 and TRBJ2-7; TRBD2 matches 10 bases. Per the germline V gene, CDR1 is ENHRY and CDR2 is SYGVKD. CDR3 length: 14 amino acids. After removal of 3 bases from V and 6 bases from J, the junction contained 5 bases not matched to a gene. The CDR3 loop is CAISDGLAGVEQYF. Here the CDR3 DNA reads TGTGCCATCAGTGACGGGCTAGCGGGAGTCGAGCAGTACTTC.

A word on this clone: Different DNA sequences within this sample yield the same CDR3. J is TRBJ2-6 and V is TRBV30; D ambiguous. The germline V gene has CDR1 GTSNPN and CDR2 SVGIG (reference sequence). V lost 1 base and J 0 bases, leaving 4 bases between the germline ends. The CDR3 runs to 14 residues. The CDR3 reads CAWSGGSGANVLTF. The CDR3 DNA follows: TGTGCCTGGAGTGGAGGCTCTGGGGCCAACGTCCTGACTTTC.

The chain is built from TRBV2 and TRBJ1-3; perhaps TRBD1 as D (5 bases). The V and J ends lost 1 base and 1 base respectively, with 11 bases between them. The CDR3 covers 16 residues. The germline gives CDR1 SNHLY, CDR2 FYNNEI. CDR3 region: CASSEVSGGSGNTIYF. The CDR3, as DNA: TGTGCCAGCAGTGAAGTTTCGGGGGGTTCTGGAAACACCATATATTTT.

The genes are TRBV19 and TRBJ2-5, with TRBD2 matching 8 bases. The CDR3 covers 13 residues. Germline CDR1 reads LNHDA; CDR2 reads SQIVND (reference sequence). V lost 8 bases and J lost 5; bases outside the gene matches: 7. As DNA, the CDR3 is TGTGCCAGTTCCAGCGGGGGATATGAGACCCAGTACTTC. Translation gives CASSSGGYETQYF.

Only one count was recorded for this clone. The sample holds other DNA sequences that translate to the same CDR3. The V gene is TRBV30, the J gene TRBJ2-5; 10 positions match TRBD2. The CDR3 has 12 residues. CDR1 GTSNPN and CDR2 SVGIG come from the germline V gene (reference sequence). Germline trimming cut 3 bases from V and 5 bases from J; bases unmatched to any gene: 0. In nucleotides, the CDR3 is TGTGCCTGGAGAGCGGGAGGGGAGACCCAGTACTTC. It encodes CAWRAGGETQYF. Full variable domain (outside the CDR3, taken from reference TRBV30 and TRBJ2-5): SQTIHQWPATLVQPVGSPLSLECTVEGTSNPNLYWYRQAAGRGLQLLFYSVGIGQISSEVPQNLSASRPQDRQFILSSKKLLLSDSGFYLCAWRAGGETQYFGPGTRLLVL.

The chain is built from TRBV5-1 and TRBJ2-2, with TRBD2 as a possible D gene (5 bases). V lost 2 bases to trimming and J lost 0 bases, with 11 bases between them. There are 16 residues in the CDR3. Per the germline V gene, CDR1 is SGHRS and CDR2 is YFSETQ. DNA of the CDR3: TGCGCCAGCAGCTTTGCCGCGGGTCCGAACACCGGGGAGCTGTTTTTT. This translates into CASSFAAGPNTGELFF.

V and J are TRBV28 and TRBJ1-2; D may be TRBD1 (6 bases). The CDR3 is 13 residues long. Germline assignment: CDR1 MDHEN and CDR2 SYDVKM. With 0 bases removed from V and 8 bases from J, the gap between germline ends came to 10 bases. DNA for the CDR3: TGTGCCAGCAGTTTATGGATGGGGGCGGGCTACACCTTC. Translating gives CASSLWMGAGYTF.

The chain has TRBV14 and TRBJ1-1, with D perhaps matching TRBD1 (5 bases). CDR1 and CDR2 from the germline V gene are SGHDN and FVKESK. V was trimmed by 1 base and J by 6 bases, leaving 18 bases between them. This CDR3 has 16 amino acids. The CDR3 here is CASSQVTGANGAEAFF. CDR3 nucleotides: TGTGCCAGCAGCCAAGTCACCGGGGCTAACGGCGCTGAAGCTTTCTTT. The whole variable domain, filled in from reference TRBV14 and TRBJ1-1, reads EAGVTQFPSHSVIEKGQTVTLRCDPISGHDNLYWYRRVMGKEIKFLLHFVKESKQDESGMPNNRFLAERTGGTYSTLKVQPAELEDSGVYFCASSQVTGANGAEAFFGQGTRLTVV.

This clone is a singleton in its sample. The J gene is TRBJ2-3, the V gene TRBV10-3; D is possibly TRBD2 (6 bases). Trimming shortened V by 4 bases and J by 6 bases, and 14 bases separated the two germline ends. The germline CDR1 and CDR2 sequences are ENHRY and SYGVKD. This CDR3 contains 14 residues. CDR3 bases: TGTGCCATCAGTGCTGGGGGACTGGGGGATACGCAGTATTTT. Amino acid sequence: CAISAGGLGDTQYF.

This clone has a single count. The chain couples TRBV5-1 to TRBJ2-7, with 12 nucleotides matching TRBD2. Trimming took 3 bases from V and 3 from J; bases not matched to a gene: 7. The CDR3 is 16 amino acids. Germline-derived CDR1 and CDR2 are SGHRS and YFSETQ. Here the CDR3 DNA reads TGCGCCAGCAGCTCTGAAGGACTAGCGGGACGCTACGAGCAGTACTTC. It encodes CASSSEGLAGRYEQYF.

J is TRBJ1-3 and V is TRBV11-2, with a tentative D call TRBD1 (5 bases). The CDR3 spans 16 residues. Germline V gene sequence: CDR1 SGHAT, CDR2 FQNNGV. V dropped 1 base and J dropped 3 bases, with 13 bases sitting between them. CDR3 loop: CASSLAPQGNGNTIYF. CDR3 coding DNA: TGTGCCAGCAGCTTAGCACCGCAGGGTAATGGAAACACCATATATTTT.

A word on this clone: Sequence at one end of the junction differs from germline and may be a read error. CDR3 amino acids: CASSLGKGTYNEQFF. The CDR3 DNA reads TGTGCTAGCAGCTTAGGAAAGGGTACCTACAATGAGCAGTTCTTC. The chain joins TRBV7-7 to TRBJ2-1, with D unclear. Germline CDR1 SSHAT, CDR2 FNYEAQ (reference sequence). The CDR3 runs 15 residues.

As for this clone: This CDR3 is also generated by other DNA sequences in the sample. The chain combines TRBV2 with TRBJ1-1; tentative D call: TRBD1 (6 bases). Germline values: CDR1 SNHLY, CDR2 FYNNEI. The CDR3 has 14 residues. V lost 5 bases and J lost 2, with 12 bases in between. The CDR3 here is CASSSQGSNTEAFF. CDR3 coding DNA: TGTGCCAGCAGTTCACAGGGATCTAACACTGAAGCTTTCTTT.

The CDR3 region has the DNA TGTGCCAGCAGCTCACAAACAGGGGGCTATGGCTACACCTTC. Its translation: CASSSQTGGYGYTF. V is TRBV5-5 and J is TRBJ1-2, with 8 bases matching TRBD1. This CDR3 region has 14 residues. Germline loops: CDR1 SGHKS, CDR2 YYEKEE (reference sequence). The trim removed 3 bases at V and 4 bases at J, leaving 5 bases unmatched.

This clone came up once. The gene calls are TRBV10-1 and TRBJ2-5; unclear D gene. V shed 2 bases and J shed 1 base, with 8 bases lying between them. The CDR3 length is 14 residues. Looked up from germline, CDR1 is WNHNN and CDR2 is SYGVQD (reference sequence). The CDR3 protein is CASSEAQAQETQYF. In DNA form, the CDR3 reads TGCGCCAGCAGTGAGGCCCAGGCCCAAGAGACCCAGTACTTC.

V and J are TRBV27 and TRBJ2-2, with D perhaps TRBD1 or TRBD2 (5 bases each). Germline lookup yields CDR1 MNHEY and CDR2 SMNVEV (reference sequence). Trimming removed 3 bases from V and 3 bases from J, with 8 bases in between. This CDR3 region has 14 residues. CDR3 coding DNA: TGTGCCAGCAGTTTTGGGGGAGACACCGGGGAGCTGTTTTTT. The encoded protein is CASSFGGDTGELFF.

This rearrangement joins TRBV27 to TRBJ1-2; D possibly corresponds to TRBD1 (5 bases). The CDR3 runs 19 residues. V dropped 4 bases and J dropped 7 bases, with 31 bases sitting between them. Germline CDR1 reads MNHEY; CDR2 reads SMNVEV (reference sequence). CDR3 sequence: CASSSGPTSQYSRPPGYTF. The CDR3 DNA reads TGTGCCAGCAGTTCAGGGCCCACCTCACAGTATTCGCGCCCACCTGGCTACACCTTC.

This clone was seen a few times. Different DNA sequences within this sample yield the same CDR3. This chain uses TRBV2 with TRBJ2-5; a weak D match, TRBD1 (6 bases). The CDR3 has 12 amino acids. The V end was cut by 8 bases, the J end by 0 bases, with 7 bases between. CDR1 is SNHLY and CDR2 is FYNNEI in the germline V gene. The CDR3 here is CASRDNQETQYF. As DNA, the CDR3 is TGTGCCAGCCGGGACAACCAAGAGACCCAGTACTTC. Variable domain in full (rest from reference TRBV2 and TRBJ2-5): EPEVTQTPSHQVTQMGQEVILRCVPISNHLYFYWYRQILGQKVEFLVSFYNNEISEKSEIFDDQFSVERPDGSNFTLKIRSTKLEDSAMYFCASRDNQETQYFGPGTRLLVL.

This chain links TRBV10-1 with TRBJ2-5, with 7 bases aligning to TRBD2. Trimming cost V 6 bases and J 1 base; bases outside gene matches: 11. The CDR3 sequence is 16 residues long. CDR1 is WNHNN and CDR2 is SYGVQD in the germline V gene (reference sequence). CDR3 nucleotide sequence: TGCGCCAGCAGCCAGGGAGCGGGGACCTTCCAAGAGACCCAGTACTTC. Protein product: CASSQGAGTFQETQYF.